The T cell receptor (beta chain) described here comes from a study of T cells after posttransplantation cyclophosphamide. V gave up 1 base and J gave up 4 bases, with 13 bases separating them. In germline, CDR1 is MGHDK, CDR2 SYGVNS. This CDR3 is 15 amino acids long. Using immunoSEQ multiplex PCR, the repertoire was profiled, and TCRdb retains in-frame clones only, with some absent. Of 20,000 to 25,000 clones in the sample, 85% to 90% were seen once. A marrow graft followed busulfan-fludarabine conditioning, with cyclophosphamide on days +3 and +4. The sample was PBMCs, taken after allogeneic stem cell transplant with posttransplant cyclophosphamide. This rearrangement joins TRBV25-1 to TRBJ1-1; D might be TRBD1 (5 bases). The sequence derives from a female patient aged 30 to 45 who received an allogeneic stem cell transplant from an unrelated donor, was CMV-positive, and had no GVHD. Some T cells could come from the graft donor. Written as DNA, the CDR3 is TGTGCCAGCAGTGAATCACGGGGGGTGGGCACTGAAGCTTTCTTT. Its translation: CASSESRGVGTEAFF. Using reference TRBV25-1 and TRBJ1-1 for the parts outside the CDR3, the full variable domain is EADIYQTPRYLVIGTGKKITLECSQTMGHDKMYWYQQDPGMELHLIHYSYGVNSTEKGDLSSESTVSRIRTEHFPLTLESARPSHTSQYLCASSESRGVGTEAFFGQGTRLTVV.